This T cell receptor beta chain is drawn from a study of T-cell memory formation after mild COVID-19. In the study overall: TCR clusters showed largely donor specificity.

Using its own MiXCR run on the 5' RACE reads, TCRdb lists one record per CDR3 protein. Among some 150,000 distinct CDR3 sequences listed, 11% to 15% were seen once. This clonotype was seen a few times. Its antigen is unknown. Overall study results and limits: A second wave of clones peaked on day 37, and their SARS-CoV-2 specificity went unconfirmed.

The sample consisted of PBMCs or a T cell subset sorted from them (not recorded which). The receptor's source is an adult woman who had mild COVID-19 (a few samples of this study predate the infection). Cell type and time point are not known.

The chain's CDR3 is CASSQVRGGGNEQFF. CDR3 DNA sequence: TGCGCCAGCAGCCAAGTAAGAGGTGGGGGCAATGAGCAGTTCTTC. The J gene is TRBJ2-1, the V gene TRBV4-1, with D perhaps matching TRBD1 or TRBD2 (5 bases each). The germline gives CDR1 MGHRA, CDR2 YSYEKL. This CDR3 contains 15 residues. Trimming pared 1 base from V and 6 bases from J, leaving 13 bases between.